The present T cell receptor (beta chain) was sequenced within a study of CD8+CD57+ T cells in acquired aplastic anemia. The CDR3 is 18 residues long. Germline V lookup: CDR1 DFQATT, CDR2 SNEGSKA (reference sequence). J lost 6 bases, V lost 1 base, and 14 bases had no gene match. This clonotype has ten or more counts. According to the study, genomic DNA was the template for TCR beta VDJ and CDR3 profiling. TCRdb re-called the reads with MiXCR, one entry per CDR3 protein. The sample has 90,000 to 130,000 distinct CDR3 sequences; about half are singletons. The TCR sequence derives from a human donor in good health, serving as a control. Sequenced: sorted CD4+, CD8+, or CD8+CD57+ T cells (not recorded which) from PBMCs. The rearrangement joins TRBV20-1 to TRBJ2-1, with 11 bases fitting TRBD2. The CDR3 loop is CSARGFGLAGGWGNEQFF. The CDR3 DNA reads as TGCAGTGCTAGAGGTTTCGGCCTAGCGGGGGGTTGGGGCAATGAGCAGTTCTTC.